This TCR beta chain was sequenced for a study of beta chain features in type 1 diabetes. Germline-derived CDR1 and CDR2 are SGHNT and YYREEE (reference sequence). The CDR3 is 17 residues long. V shed 4 bases, J shed 3 bases, and the junction held 15 bases outside the gene matches. Expressed TCRB transcripts were sequenced, since all the RNA that had been isolated was reverse transcribed. The method was immunoSEQ multiplex PCR; TCRdb's version includes in-frame clones alone and lacks a portion of them. The top ten hold roughly 0.6% of the sample, which has about 180,000 clones, 10% to 15% seen once. This clone was seen more than once but under ten times.

The chain carries TRBV5-4 and TRBJ2-5; 7 nucleotides agree with TRBD1. Material: central memory CD4+ T cells from blood. The receptor was derived from a woman aged 18-29 years in good health. The CDR3 reads CASSLNNGTEKEETQYF. The CDR3 DNA reads as TGTGCCAGCAGCCTTAATAACGGGACAGAGAAAGAAGAGACCCAGTACTTC.